This T cell receptor beta chain was identified during a study of blood T cell repertoires in COVID-19. Patients at the Seattle site were enrolled during active infection and followed longitudinally. The ends lost 5 bases at V and 0 bases at J; junction bases unmatched: 9. CDR3 size: 16 residues. Germline V gives CDR1 MNHEY, CDR2 SVGEGT. The repertoire was sequenced with immunoSEQ multiplex PCR; TCRdb's copy has only in-frame clones and lacks some. The sample has hundreds of thousands of clones; more than 85% are singletons. This clone showed up just once. The V gene is TRBV6-2 or TRBV6-3, the J gene TRBJ1-2; 7 bases map to TRBD1. Sequencing was carried out using peripheral blood. The clonotype was recovered from a man between 60 and 75 years old with COVID-19, enrolled during active disease. This CDR3 is CASSRLQGPTNYGYTF. The DNA of the CDR3 is TGTGCCAGCAGTCGCCTACAGGGGCCCACTAACTATGGCTACACCTTC.